This T cell receptor (beta chain) was recovered during a study of CD8 T cells in ankylosing spondylitis (dated 2017 in TCRdb). Regarding the research as a whole: The study set out to find disease-linked TCR variants by profiling T cell receptor beta repertoires in ankylosing spondylitis patients and healthy donors. The full study cohort comprised around 25 ankylosing spondylitis patients and approximately 100 healthy donors. Peripheral blood was sampled, and synovial fluid was also collected from ankylosing spondylitis patients. Points the paper makes about the study in general: A TCR beta motif of seven or eight highly homologous amino acid variants appeared characteristic of blood from ankylosing spondylitis patients. The disease-linked clones were reported to be significantly enriched in matched synovial fluid samples from ankylosing spondylitis patients. Some of the motif variants had been reported before in the synovial fluid and blood of reactive arthritis patients, a finding that suggests common disease-initiation mechanisms. In peripheral blood, the disease-linked clones were found at relatively low frequencies and had a CD8+ phenotype.

The sequencer listed for this sample is Illumina HiSeq 2500. Quantitative 5'-RACE with molecular barcodes was used to prepare TCR beta libraries. The source study handled its data this way. To identify disease-linked TCR variants, a new computational method was used, one built on a probabilistic model of VDJ rearrangement. Using fastp at Q25 and MiXCR, TCRdb reprocessed the public reads and kept productive beta chains. Each CDR3 protein gets just one entry, which takes the most common genes and DNA from the rows behind it. The V and J calls shown here were made by TCRdb, not taken from the authors' results. The sample table holds fewer than 250,000 distinct CDR3 sequences, of which over 9.5% were seen once. 21% of the sample goes to the ten largest clones. This clonotype has a handful of counts. Its antigen remains undetermined. No base-level quality is on record; no much larger clone is a single base apart.

The sample was blood, either unsorted or a sorted T cell fraction (not recorded which). The sequence came from a male donor with ankylosing spondylitis or in good health (not recorded which).

The CDR3 has the sequence CSAGGGGLKKRANVLTF. The DNA reads as follows: TGCAGTGCTGGAGGCGGAGGGCTCAAAAAAAGGGCCAACGTCCTGACTTTC. The chain uses TRBV20-1 and TRBJ2-6, and perhaps TRBD2 as D gene, on 6 matching bases. V and J are truncated by 5 bases and 5 bases respectively, leaving an intervening sequence of 22 bases. The CDR3 spans 17 residues, from the cysteine through the phenylalanine. Only CDR3 DNA remains: 51 bases, in frame from the first base. CDR1 and CDR2, looked up from the germline V gene (reference sequence), are DFQATT and SNEGSKA.